This TCR beta chain was profiled in a study of T cell responses to AZD1222 COVID-19 vaccine. The repertoire was sequenced with immunoSEQ multiplex PCR; TCRdb's copy has only in-frame clones and lacks some. The profile shows about 130,000 clones, around 90% of them singletons. This CDR3 has 17 residues. Unmatched junction bases numbered 5, after V lost 3 bases and J lost 4 bases. Germline V gives CDR1 SGHNT, CDR2 YENEEA. General observations from the study: Without day 14 samples, only post-peak T cell repertoires were studied. Just a handful of people given AZD1222 tested seropositive at baseline.

This clone is a singleton in its sample. As yet, its antigen is unknown. This TCR was recovered from an adult in good health. The sample here was peripheral blood, taken on day 0 of AZD1222 vaccination. The gene calls are TRBV11-3 and TRBJ2-6, with TRBD2 matching 11 bases. CDR3 DNA sequence: TGTGCCAGCAGCTTTCATAGCGGGGGGGCCGGGGCCAACGTCCTGACTTTC. Amino acid sequence: CASSFHSGGAGANVLTF.